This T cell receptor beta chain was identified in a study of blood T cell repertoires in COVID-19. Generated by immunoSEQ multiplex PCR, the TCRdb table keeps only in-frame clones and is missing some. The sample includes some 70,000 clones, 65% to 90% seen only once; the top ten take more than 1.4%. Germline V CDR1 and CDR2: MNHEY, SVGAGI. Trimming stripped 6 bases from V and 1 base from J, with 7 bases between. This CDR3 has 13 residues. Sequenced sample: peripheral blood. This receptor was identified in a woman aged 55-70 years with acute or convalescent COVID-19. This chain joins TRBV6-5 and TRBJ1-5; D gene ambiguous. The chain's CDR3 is CASSPRSNQPQHF. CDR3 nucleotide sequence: TGTGCCAGCAGCCCGAGGAGCAATCAGCCCCAGCATTTT.